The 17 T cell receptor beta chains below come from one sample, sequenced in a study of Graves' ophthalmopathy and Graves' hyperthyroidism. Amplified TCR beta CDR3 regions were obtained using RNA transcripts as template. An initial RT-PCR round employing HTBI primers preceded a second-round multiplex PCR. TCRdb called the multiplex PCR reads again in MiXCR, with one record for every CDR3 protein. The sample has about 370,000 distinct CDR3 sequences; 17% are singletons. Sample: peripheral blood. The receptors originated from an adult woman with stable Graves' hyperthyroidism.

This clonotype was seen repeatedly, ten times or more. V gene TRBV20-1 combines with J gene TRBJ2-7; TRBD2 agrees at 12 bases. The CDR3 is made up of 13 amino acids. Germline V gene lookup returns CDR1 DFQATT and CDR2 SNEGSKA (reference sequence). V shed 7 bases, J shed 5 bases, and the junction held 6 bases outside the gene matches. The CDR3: CSGAGLAGNEQYF. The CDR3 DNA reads TGCAGTGGGGCTGGACTAGCGGGAAACGAGCAGTACTTC.

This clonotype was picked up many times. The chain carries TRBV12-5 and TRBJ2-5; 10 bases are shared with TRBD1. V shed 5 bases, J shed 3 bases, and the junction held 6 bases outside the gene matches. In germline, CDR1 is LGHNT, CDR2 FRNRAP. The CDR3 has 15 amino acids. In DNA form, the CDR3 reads TGTGCTAGTGGTCACCCTGGGACAGGGGAAGAGACCCAGTACTTC. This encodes CASGHPGTGEETQYF.

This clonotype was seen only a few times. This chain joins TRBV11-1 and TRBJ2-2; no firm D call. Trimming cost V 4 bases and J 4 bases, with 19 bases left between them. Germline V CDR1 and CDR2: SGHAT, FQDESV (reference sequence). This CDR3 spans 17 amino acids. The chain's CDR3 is CASSSTSTTVITGELFF. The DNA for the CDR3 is TGTGCCAGCAGCTCAACGTCGACGACGGTGATCACCGGGGAGCTGTTTTTT.

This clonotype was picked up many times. The DNA of the CDR3 is TGTGCCTGGAGTGTCCAAGATGGTACGCAGTATTTT. It translates to CAWSVQDGTQYF. The V call is TRBV30, the J call TRBJ2-3; D gene unclear. From germline, CDR1 is GTSNPN and CDR2 SVGIG (reference sequence). CDR3 length: 12 amino acids. V gave up 0 bases and J gave up 8 bases, with 9 bases separating them.

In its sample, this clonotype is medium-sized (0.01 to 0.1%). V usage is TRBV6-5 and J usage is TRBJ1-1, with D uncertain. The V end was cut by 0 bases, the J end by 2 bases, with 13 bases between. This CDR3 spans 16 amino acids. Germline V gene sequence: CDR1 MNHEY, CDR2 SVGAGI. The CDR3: CASSYSARQPNTEAFF. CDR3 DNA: TGTGCCAGCAGTTACTCTGCTCGACAACCTAACACTGAAGCTTTCTTT.

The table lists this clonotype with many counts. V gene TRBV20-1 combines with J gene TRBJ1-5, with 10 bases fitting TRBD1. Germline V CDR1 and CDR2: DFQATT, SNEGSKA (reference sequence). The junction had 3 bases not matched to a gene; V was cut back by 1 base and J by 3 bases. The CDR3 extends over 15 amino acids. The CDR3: CSARVGTGVNQPQHF. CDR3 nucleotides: TGCAGTGCTAGAGTAGGGACAGGGGTCAATCAGCCCCAGCATTTT.

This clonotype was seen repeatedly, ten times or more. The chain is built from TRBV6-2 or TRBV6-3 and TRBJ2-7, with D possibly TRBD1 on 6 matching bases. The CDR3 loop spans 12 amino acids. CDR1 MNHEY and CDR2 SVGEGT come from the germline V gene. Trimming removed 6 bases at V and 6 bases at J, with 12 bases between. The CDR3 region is CASRTGPGEQYF. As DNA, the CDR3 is TGTGCCAGCAGGACAGGCCCGGGCGAGCAGTACTTC.

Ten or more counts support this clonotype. CDR3 protein: CASSPARDSSEAFF. CDR3 nucleotides: TGTGCCAGCAGCCCGGCCAGGGATTCTTCTGAAGCTTTCTTT. This rearrangement joins TRBV12-3 or TRBV12-4 to TRBJ1-1; D is perhaps TRBD1 (5 bases). The CDR3 has 14 amino acids. The V gene lost 6 bases and the J gene lost 6 bases, with 17 bases spanning the gap.

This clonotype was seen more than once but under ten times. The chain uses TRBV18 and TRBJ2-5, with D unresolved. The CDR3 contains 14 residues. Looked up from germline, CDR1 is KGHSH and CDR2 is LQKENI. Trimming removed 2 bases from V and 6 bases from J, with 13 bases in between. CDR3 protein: CASSPSAARQTQYF. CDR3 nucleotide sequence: TGTGCCAGCTCACCATCGGCTGCCCGACAGACCCAGTACTTC.

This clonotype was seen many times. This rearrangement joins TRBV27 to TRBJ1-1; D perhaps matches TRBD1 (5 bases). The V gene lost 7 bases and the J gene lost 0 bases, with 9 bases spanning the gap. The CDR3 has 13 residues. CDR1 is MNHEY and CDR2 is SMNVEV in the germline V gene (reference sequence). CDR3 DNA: TGTGCCAGCAAGGGGAACTTGAACACTGAAGCTTTCTTT. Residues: CASKGNLNTEAFF.

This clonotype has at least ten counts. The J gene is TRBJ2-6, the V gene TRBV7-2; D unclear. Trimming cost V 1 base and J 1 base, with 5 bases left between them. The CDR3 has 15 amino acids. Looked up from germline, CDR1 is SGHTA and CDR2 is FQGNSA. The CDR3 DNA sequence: TGTGCCAGCAGCTTAGTCGCATCTGGGGCCAACGTCCTGACTTTC. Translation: CASSLVASGANVLTF.

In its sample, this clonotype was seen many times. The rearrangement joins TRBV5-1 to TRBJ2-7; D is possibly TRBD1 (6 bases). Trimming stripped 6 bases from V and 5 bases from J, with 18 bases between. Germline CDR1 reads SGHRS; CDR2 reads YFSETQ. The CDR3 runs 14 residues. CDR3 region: CASNPAQGRNEQYF. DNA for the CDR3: TGCGCCAGCAACCCCGCACAGGGAAGGAACGAGCAGTACTTC.

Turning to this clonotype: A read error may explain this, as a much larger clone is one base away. The CDR3 reads CASSVVAGEETQYF. As DNA, the CDR3 is TGTGCCAGCAGCGTAGTAGCGGGAGAAGAGACCCAGTACTTC. V and J are TRBV9 and TRBJ2-5, with 9 bases identical to TRBD2. Germline trimming cut 0 bases from V and 3 bases from J; bases unmatched to any gene: 0. Per germline, CDR1 SGDLS and CDR2 YYNGEE. The CDR3 contains 14 residues.

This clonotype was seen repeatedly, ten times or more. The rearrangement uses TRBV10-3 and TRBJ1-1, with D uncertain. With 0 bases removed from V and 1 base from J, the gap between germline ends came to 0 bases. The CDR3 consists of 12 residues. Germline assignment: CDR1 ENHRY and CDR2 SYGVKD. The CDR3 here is CAISESNTEAFF. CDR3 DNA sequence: TGTGCCATCAGTGAGTCGAACACTGAAGCTTTCTTT.

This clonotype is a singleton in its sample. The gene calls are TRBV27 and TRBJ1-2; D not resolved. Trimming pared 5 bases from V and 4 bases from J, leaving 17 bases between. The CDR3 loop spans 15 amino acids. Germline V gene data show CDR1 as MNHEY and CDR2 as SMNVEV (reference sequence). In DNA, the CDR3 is TGTGCCAGCAGTATGGAGCTCGGGCCTGTCTATGGCTACACCTTC. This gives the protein CASSMELGPVYGYTF.

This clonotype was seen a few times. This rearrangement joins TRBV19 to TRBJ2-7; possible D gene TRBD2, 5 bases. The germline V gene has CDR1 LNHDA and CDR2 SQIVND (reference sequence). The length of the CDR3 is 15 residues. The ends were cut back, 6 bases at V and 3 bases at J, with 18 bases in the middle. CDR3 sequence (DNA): TGTGCCAGTAGAGGACCCGACCTTCGGGACTACGAGCAGTACTTC. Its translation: CASRGPDLRDYEQYF.

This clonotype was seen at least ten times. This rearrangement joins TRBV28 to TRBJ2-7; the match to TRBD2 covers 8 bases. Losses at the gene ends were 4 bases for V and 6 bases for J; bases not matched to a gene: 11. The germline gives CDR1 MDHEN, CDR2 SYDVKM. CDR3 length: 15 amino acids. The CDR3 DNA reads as TGTGCCAGCAGTTCCGCCGGGACTAGGGGCTGCGAGCAGTACTTC. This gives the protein CASSSAGTRGCEQYF.